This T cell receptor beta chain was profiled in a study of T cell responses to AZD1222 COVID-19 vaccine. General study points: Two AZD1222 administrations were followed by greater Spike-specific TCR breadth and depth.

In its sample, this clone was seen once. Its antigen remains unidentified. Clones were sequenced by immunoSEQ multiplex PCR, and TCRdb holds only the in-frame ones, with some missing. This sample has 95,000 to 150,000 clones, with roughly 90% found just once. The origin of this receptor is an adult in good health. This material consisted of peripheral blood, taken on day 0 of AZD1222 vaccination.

In DNA, the CDR3 is TGTGCCAGTAGTTGGGGGGGCGACACTGAAGCTTTCTTT. Translating it yields CASSWGGDTEAFF. This rearrangement joins TRBV19 to TRBJ1-1, with a weak D call TRBD1 (6 bases). The V gene lost 5 bases and the J gene lost 3 bases, with 10 bases spanning the gap. This CDR3 contains 13 residues. Looked up from germline, CDR1 is LNHDA and CDR2 is SQIVND (reference sequence). Combining the CDR3 with reference TRBV19 and TRBJ1-1 gives the whole variable domain DGGITQSPKYLFRKEGQNVTLSCEQNLNHDAMYWYRQDPGQGLRLIYYSQIVNDFQKGDIAEGYSVSREKKESFPLTVTSAQKNPTAFYLCASSWGGDTEAFFGQGTRLTVV.